This TCR beta chain was documented in a study of blood T cell repertoires in COVID-19 (dated by TCRdb to 2020 to 2021). General notes on the study: Samples covering the acute and convalescent phases of COVID-19 were provided by collaborators in the United States, Italy and Spain. The material from the prospective study consisted of cDNA or gDNA derived from T cells, B-cell-depleted T cells, or PBMCs. Deeply sampled blood TCRbeta repertoires from subjects exposed to, actively infected with, or recovered from COVID-19 were included in the dataset. A freely available public database, intended as a resource for researchers studying the immune response to SARS-CoV-2, is where the repertoires were released. Samples came from the ongoing ImmuneRACE study (first 160 participants) plus 1,254 subjects from 6 global collaborators. A de-identified subject ID, COVID-19 status, age in years and sex were almost always included in the sample metadata. HLA class I and class II types, where available, came from metadata supplied by the sample provider rather than from assay-based typing. What the authors observed across the whole study: How much clinical and demographic metadata was included differed by source and by participant, and the metadata was provided uncurated.

TCRbeta CDR3 regions were amplified from genomic DNA using the immunoSEQ Assay, a bias-controlled multiplex PCR. As for how the authors treated the data: The number of nucleated cells in each sample was estimated by amplification of reference gene primers within the assay. To quantify the absolute abundance of each unique TCRbeta CDR3 rearrangement, sequence reads were collapsed and filtered. For each sample, productive Simpson clonality was calculated by taking the square root of Simpson's diversity index across productive rearrangements. TCRdb's version of the immuneACCESS table is confined to in-frame rearrangements and falls short of the full clone set. An unresolved V gene accounts for under half of the shortfall where checked; the remainder is of unknown origin. The V and J calls and the clone size are those of that table, but D and trimming were determined from the DNA. The sample data list 220,000 or so clones, and around 88% of these were observed just once. The ten largest clones take up roughly 15% of the sample.

V is shortened by 4 bases, J by 2 bases, and the region joining them spans 13 bases. CDR1 and CDR2, looked up from the germline V gene, are SGDLS and YYNGEE. The CDR3, cysteine through phenylalanine, is 14 amino acids long. Only the CDR3 region is kept as DNA, spanning 42 bases read in frame from base 1. Participants in the prospective study were aged roughly 18 to 100 years, lived in 20 to 30 United States geographic areas, and enrolled through a virtual design. In the prospective study, cohorts were assigned on the basis of participant-reported clinical history obtained from a screening survey and a study questionnaire. In the prospective study, mobile phlebotomists collected whole blood, serum and a nasopharyngeal or oropharyngeal swab from each participant. Additional blood draws and questionnaires over an approximately 2-month period could optionally be provided by prospective study participants. Prospective study blood samples were shipped either frozen or at room temperature before DNA extraction.

As concerns this clone: No cognate antigen has been identified for it. No quality values exist for individual bases; no much larger clone is one base distant.

The specimen sequenced was PBMCs or T cells enriched from blood (not recorded which). This chain is built from TRBV9 and TRBJ2-7; the D gene remains uncertain. This receptor was identified in a woman aged 45-65 years with acute COVID-19. The bases read TGTGCCAGCAGCCTGGGCCCACCCCCCTACGAGCAGTACTTC. This yields the protein CASSLGPPPYEQYF.